The sequence of this T cell receptor (beta chain) was determined in a study of CD8+CD57+ T cells in acquired aplastic anemia. About the study: Sorted CD4+ and CD8+ cell DNA averaged roughly 3 ug.

This clonotype was recorded a few times. Those patients picked for sequencing had displayed CD8+CD57+ cell expansion on flow cytometry. A severe acquired aplastic anemia diagnosis applied to all patients. Patients had received no therapy at the time of blood sampling. V lost 3 bases and J 5 bases, leaving 13 bases between the germline ends. Germline V gives CDR1 MNHNS, CDR2 SASEGT. The CDR3 runs 14 residues. Genomic DNA constituted the template upon which TCR beta VDJ and CDR3 profiling was performed. TCRdb called the reads again in MiXCR, with one record for every CDR3 protein. This table has around 430,000 distinct CDR3 sequences, around 30% appearing once.

The rearrangement joins TRBV6-1 to TRBJ1-1, with TRBD1 as a possible D gene (5 bases). Sequenced input: sorted CD4+, CD8+, or CD8+CD57+ T cells (not recorded which) from PBMCs. The receptor was derived from a human donor with aplastic anemia. The CDR3 loop reads CASSDTGSRTEAFF. In nucleotides, the CDR3 is TGTGCCAGCAGTGATACAGGCTCTCGGACTGAAGCTTTCTTT.